The 20 T cell receptor beta chains below all came from one sample that was sequenced in a study of PD-L1 blockade in urothelial cancer. Method: immunoSEQ multiplex PCR; TCRdb's copy keeps in-frame clones and lacks some. This table has approximately 24,000 clones, around nine tenths appearing once. The input for sequencing was PBMCs, taken around atezolizumab (anti-PD-L1) treatment. Receptors were obtained from a man in his fifties or sixties with urothelial cancer.

The chain carries TRBV4-2 and TRBJ2-5, with TRBD2 identical over 9 bases. V was clipped by 0 bases and J by 5 bases; unmatched bases: 7. CDR3 length: 16 residues. In germline, CDR1 is LGHNA, CDR2 YNFKEQ. The CDR3, as DNA: TGTGCCAGCAGCCAAGATCGAGCTAGCGGGGCGGAGACCCAGTACTTC. Residues: CASSQDRASGAETQYF.

This rearrangement joins TRBV30 to TRBJ1-5; D unresolved. Trimming took 3 bases from V and 6 from J, leaving 12 bases between them. CDR3 size: 13 residues. In germline, CDR1 is GTSNPN, CDR2 SVGIG (reference sequence). The CDR3 protein is CAWSPRFGQPQHF. Here the CDR3 DNA reads TGTGCCTGGAGCCCCCGGTTTGGTCAGCCCCAGCATTTT.

CDR3 amino acids: CASSPYATGTQETQYF. The CDR3 DNA reads TGCGCCAGCAGCCCTTACGCTACAGGGACCCAAGAGACCCAGTACTTC. This chain uses TRBV5-1 with TRBJ2-5; maybe TRBD1 (6 bases). Between the trimmed V and J ends, which lost 4 bases and 1 base, there was a span of 17 bases. CDR3 length: 16 amino acids. Germline V gives CDR1 SGHRS, CDR2 YFSETQ.

This rearrangement joins TRBV13 to TRBJ2-6; the match to TRBD1 covers 7 bases. Unmatched junction bases numbered 7, after V lost 5 bases and J lost 3 bases. The CDR3 totals 16 residues. Germline V gene data show CDR1 as PRHDT and CDR2 as FYEKMQ (reference sequence). The CDR3 sequence is CASSERQGFGANVLTF. For the CDR3, the DNA is TGTGCCAGCAGCGAGCGACAGGGCTTTGGGGCCAACGTCCTGACTTTC.

The rearrangement links TRBV15 to TRBJ2-2; a possible D gene is TRBD2 (7 bases). Per germline, CDR1 LNHNV and CDR2 YYDKDF (reference sequence). Trimming took 3 bases from V and 0 from J, leaving 8 bases between them. The CDR3 is 15 amino acids. This chain's CDR3 is CATSSGGPNTGELFF. DNA for the CDR3: TGTGCCACCAGCAGCGGGGGGCCGAACACCGGGGAGCTGTTTTTT.

The V call is TRBV6-6, the J call TRBJ1-5; TRBD1 matches at 9 bases. Germline-derived CDR1 and CDR2 are MNHNY and SVGAGI (reference sequence). The CDR3 has 16 amino acids. V gave up 2 bases and J gave up 1 base; unmatched junction bases: 3. This chain's CDR3 is CASSYPGQGSNQPQHF. Written as DNA, the CDR3 is TGTGCCAGCAGTTACCCGGGACAGGGAAGCAATCAGCCCCAGCATTTT.

The V call is TRBV13, the J call TRBJ1-1; D is possibly TRBD1 (6 bases). This CDR3 is built from 12 residues. The V gene's germline CDR1 is PRHDT and CDR2 FYEKMQ (reference sequence). Trimming took 1 base from V and 7 from J, leaving 7 bases between them. The CDR3 nucleotides read TGTGCCAGCAGCTTAGACAGGGTTGAAGCTTTCTTT. The encoded protein is CASSLDRVEAFF.

This sequence joins TRBV10-2 and TRBJ2-1; D might be TRBD1 (6 bases). The germline V and J ends were trimmed by 6 bases and 0 bases, with 18 bases remaining between them. Germline CDR1 reads WSHSY; CDR2 reads SAAADI. CDR3 length: 17 amino acids. The CDR3 nucleotides are TGCGCCAGCAGCCTAGCCGGACAGTCGAGCTCCTACAATGAGCAGTTCTTC. The encoded protein is CASSLAGQSSSYNEQFF.

V is TRBV10-3 and J is TRBJ2-1; perhaps TRBD2 as D (6 bases). V was shortened by 4 bases and J by 7 bases, with 11 bases between the two germline ends. This CDR3 has 13 residues. Germline V gene sequence: CDR1 ENHRY, CDR2 SYGVKD. DNA for the CDR3: TGTGCCATCAGTGCCGGGACTTATAATGAGCAGTTCTTC. Its translation: CAISAGTYNEQFF.

The V call is TRBV19, the J call TRBJ1-1; 7 bases fit TRBD1. This CDR3 has 15 amino acids. Germline CDR1 and CDR2: LNHDA and SQIVND (reference sequence). The trim removed 10 bases at V and 4 bases at J, leaving 15 bases unmatched. CDR3 DNA: TGTGCCACCGAAGGGGGACAGTCCAGGGGCACTGAAGCTTTCTTT. This codes for CATEGGQSRGTEAFF.

The rearrangement links TRBV6-5 to TRBJ1-1, with TRBD1 matching over 10 bases. Germline V gives CDR1 MNHEY, CDR2 SVGAGI. The J segment lost 3 bases and the V segment lost 4 bases, leaving 5 bases of the junction unmatched. CDR3 size: 15 residues. CDR3 nucleotides: TGTGCCAGCAGTTCCCGGGACAGGGGATACACTGAAGCTTTCTTT. It is translated as CASSSRDRGYTEAFF.

The chain combines TRBV7-9 with TRBJ2-7, with TRBD1 matching 9 bases. Trimming removed 3 bases from V and 0 bases from J; junction bases left unmatched: 12. The CDR3 has 18 residues. Germline V gives CDR1 SEHNR, CDR2 FQNEAQ (reference sequence). For the CDR3, the DNA is TGTGCCAGCAGCTTCCTGGGGACAGGGAGGAATAGCTCCTACGAGCAGTACTTC. Protein: CASSFLGTGRNSSYEQYF.

J is TRBJ1-2 and V is TRBV5-1; D may be TRBD1 (5 bases). Per the germline V gene, CDR1 is SGHRS and CDR2 is YFSETQ. This CDR3 has 13 residues. Between the trimmed V and J ends, which lost 0 bases and 10 bases, there was a span of 13 bases. CDR3 DNA: TGCGCCAGCAGCTTGGACGGGGGGAGCTCCTACACCTTC. Translated, it gives CASSLDGGSSYTF.

The DNA of the CDR3 is TGTGCCAGTACAACAGGACTATACAATGAGCAGTTCTTC. Protein product: CASTTGLYNEQFF. This rearrangement joins TRBV19 to TRBJ2-1, with a tentative D call TRBD2 (6 bases). Germline CDR1 reads LNHDA; CDR2 reads SQIVND (reference sequence). Trimming took off 7 bases at V and 4 bases at J, with 11 bases between the two ends. This CDR3 contains 13 residues.

The table lists this clone with a count of one. The V call is TRBV6-6, the J call TRBJ2-7; TRBD2 agrees at 12 bases. V was clipped by 4 bases and J by 3 bases; unmatched bases: 1. Germline lookup yields CDR1 MNHNY and CDR2 SVGAGI (reference sequence). There are 14 residues in the CDR3. CDR3 in DNA: TGTGCCAGCAGTTCGACTAGCGGGAGCTACGAGCAGTACTTC. Translated, it gives CASSSTSGSYEQYF.

This chain connects TRBV5-1 to TRBJ2-3, with 8 bases fitting TRBD2. The CDR3 loop spans 15 amino acids. V trimming: 1 base; J trimming: 5 bases; junction bases outside the gene matches: 6. The V gene's germline CDR1 is SGHRS and CDR2 YFSETQ. CDR3 sequence: CASSLQLAERDTQYF. Written as DNA, the CDR3 is TGCGCCAGCAGCTTGCAACTAGCGGAGAGAGATACGCAGTATTTT.

The J gene is TRBJ2-3, the V gene TRBV11-3; no clear D gene. Trimming took 5 bases from V and 2 from J, leaving 8 bases between them. This CDR3 has 13 residues. The V gene's germline CDR1 is SGHNT and CDR2 YENEEA. The CDR3 region is CASSPYNTDTQYF. The CDR3 DNA reads as TGTGCCAGCAGCCCGTACAACACAGATACGCAGTATTTT.

This chain links TRBV5-1 with TRBJ2-1; 8 bases agree with TRBD1. CDR3 size: 14 residues. Trimming took 4 bases from V and 7 from J; bases not matched to a gene: 7. Germline V gene sequence: CDR1 SGHRS, CDR2 YFSETQ. As DNA, the CDR3 is TGCGCCAGCAGCCCGCGACAGGGGTGGAATGAGCAGTTCTTC. This gives the protein CASSPRQGWNEQFF.

Notes on this clone: The junction departs from germline at one end; a sequencing error may be responsible. The J gene is TRBJ2-1, the V gene TRBV14, with D possibly matching TRBD2 (6 bases). This CDR3 region has 13 residues. Germline V gene data show CDR1 as SGHDN and CDR2 as FVKESK. The chain's CDR3 is CASSQDRTSSLVF. The CDR3 bases are TGTGCCAGCAGCCAAGATCGTACTAGCTCCCTCGTCTTC. The variable domain in full, with the rest retrieved from reference TRBV14 and TRBJ2-1, is EAGVTQFPSHSVIEKGQTVTLRCDPISGHDNLYWYRRVMGKEIKFLLHFVKESKQDESGMPNNRFLAERTGGTYSTLKVQPAELEDSGVYFCASSQDRTSSLVFGPGTRLTVL.

The chain recombines TRBV11-3 with TRBJ1-6; D is undetermined. The CDR3 runs to 13 residues. Per the germline V gene, CDR1 is SGHNT and CDR2 is YENEEA. V lost 5 bases and J 10 bases, leaving 12 bases between the germline ends. The CDR3 region is CASSESFGSPLHF. In DNA form, the CDR3 reads TGTGCCAGCAGCGAGAGTTTCGGGTCACCCCTCCACTTT.